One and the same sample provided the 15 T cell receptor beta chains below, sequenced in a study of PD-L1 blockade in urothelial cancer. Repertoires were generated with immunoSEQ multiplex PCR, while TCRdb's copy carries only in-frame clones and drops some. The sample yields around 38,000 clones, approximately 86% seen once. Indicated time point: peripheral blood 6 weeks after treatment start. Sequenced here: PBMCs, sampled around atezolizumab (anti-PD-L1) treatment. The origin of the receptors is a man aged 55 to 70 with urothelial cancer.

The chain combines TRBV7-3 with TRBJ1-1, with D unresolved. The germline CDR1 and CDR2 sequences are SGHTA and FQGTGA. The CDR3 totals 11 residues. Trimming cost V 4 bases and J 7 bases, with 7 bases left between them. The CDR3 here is CASSSFYEAFF. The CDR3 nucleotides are TGTGCCAGCAGCTCTTTTTATGAAGCTTTCTTT.

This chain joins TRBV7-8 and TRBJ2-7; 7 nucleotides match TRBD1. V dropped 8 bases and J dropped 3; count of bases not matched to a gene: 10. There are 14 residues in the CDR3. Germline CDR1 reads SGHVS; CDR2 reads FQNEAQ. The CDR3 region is CASALTGTVYEQYF. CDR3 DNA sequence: TGTGCCAGCGCTTTAACAGGGACAGTCTACGAGCAGTACTTC.

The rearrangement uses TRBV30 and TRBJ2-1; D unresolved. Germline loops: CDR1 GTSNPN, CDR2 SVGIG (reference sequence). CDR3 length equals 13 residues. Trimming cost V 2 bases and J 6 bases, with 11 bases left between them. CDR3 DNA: TGTGCCTGGAGTTCCCTTCTGGCCAATGAGCAGTTCTTC. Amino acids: CAWSSLLANEQFF.

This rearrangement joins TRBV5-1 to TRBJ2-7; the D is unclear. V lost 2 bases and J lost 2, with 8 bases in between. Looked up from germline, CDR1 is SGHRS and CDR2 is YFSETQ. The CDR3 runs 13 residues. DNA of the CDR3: TGCGCCAGCAGCTTACCCCAGACCTACGAGCAGTACTTC. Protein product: CASSLPQTYEQYF.

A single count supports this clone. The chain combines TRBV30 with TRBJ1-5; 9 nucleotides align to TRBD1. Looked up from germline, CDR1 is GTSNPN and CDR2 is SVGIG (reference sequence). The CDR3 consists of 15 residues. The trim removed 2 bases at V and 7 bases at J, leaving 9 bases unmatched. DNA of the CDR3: TGTGCCTGGAGTATGCGGGACAGGGAGGAACAGCCCCAGCATTTT. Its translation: CAWSMRDREEQPQHF.

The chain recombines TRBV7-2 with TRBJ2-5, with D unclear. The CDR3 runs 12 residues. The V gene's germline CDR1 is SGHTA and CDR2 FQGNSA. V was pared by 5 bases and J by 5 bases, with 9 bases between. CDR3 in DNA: TGTGCCAGCAGCCCCCTCCGGGAGACCCAGTACTTC. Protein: CASSPLRETQYF.

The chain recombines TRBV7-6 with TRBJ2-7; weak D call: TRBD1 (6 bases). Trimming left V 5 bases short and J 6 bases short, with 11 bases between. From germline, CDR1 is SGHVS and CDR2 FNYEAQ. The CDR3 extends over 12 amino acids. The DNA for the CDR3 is TGTGCCAGCAGCCAACGGGACACCGAGCAGTACTTC. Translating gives CASSQRDTEQYF.

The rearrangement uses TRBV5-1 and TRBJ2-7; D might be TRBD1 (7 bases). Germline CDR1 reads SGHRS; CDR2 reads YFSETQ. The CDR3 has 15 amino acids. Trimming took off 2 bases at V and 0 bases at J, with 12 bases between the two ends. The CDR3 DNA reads TGCGCCAGCAGCTTAGGAGGGACAGCCTCCTACGAGCAGTACTTC. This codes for CASSLGGTASYEQYF.

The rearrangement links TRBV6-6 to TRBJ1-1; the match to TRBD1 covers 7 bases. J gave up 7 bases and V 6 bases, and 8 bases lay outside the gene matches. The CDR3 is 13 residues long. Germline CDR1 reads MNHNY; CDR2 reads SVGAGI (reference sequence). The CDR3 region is CASRTGQTNEAFF. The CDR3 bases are TGTGCCAGCAGAACGGGACAGACAAATGAAGCTTTCTTT.

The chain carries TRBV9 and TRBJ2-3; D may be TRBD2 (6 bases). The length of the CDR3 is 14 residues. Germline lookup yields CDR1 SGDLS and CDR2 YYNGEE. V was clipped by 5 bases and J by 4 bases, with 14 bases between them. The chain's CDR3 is CASSLGDFSDTQYF. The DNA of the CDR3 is TGTGCCAGCAGTCTAGGGGACTTCTCAGATACGCAGTATTTT.

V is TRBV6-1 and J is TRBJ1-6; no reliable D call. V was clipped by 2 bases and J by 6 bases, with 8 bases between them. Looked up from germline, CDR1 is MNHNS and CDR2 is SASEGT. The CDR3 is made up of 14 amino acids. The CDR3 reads CASSERSGNSPLHF. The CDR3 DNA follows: TGTGCCAGCAGTGAACGGTCAGGTAATTCACCCCTCCACTTT.

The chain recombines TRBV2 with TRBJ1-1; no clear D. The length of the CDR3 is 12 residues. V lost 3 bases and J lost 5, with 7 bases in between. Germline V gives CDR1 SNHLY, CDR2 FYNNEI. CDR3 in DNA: TGTGCCAGCAGTGACAGGCTGACTGAAGCTTTCTTT. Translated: CASSDRLTEAFF.

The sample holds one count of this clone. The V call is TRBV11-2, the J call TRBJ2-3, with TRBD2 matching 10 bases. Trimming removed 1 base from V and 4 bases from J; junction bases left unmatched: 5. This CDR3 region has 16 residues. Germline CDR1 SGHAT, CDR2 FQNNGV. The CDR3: CASSLAQRGGPDTQYF. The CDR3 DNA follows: TGTGCCAGCAGCTTAGCACAGCGGGGGGGCCCAGATACGCAGTATTTT.

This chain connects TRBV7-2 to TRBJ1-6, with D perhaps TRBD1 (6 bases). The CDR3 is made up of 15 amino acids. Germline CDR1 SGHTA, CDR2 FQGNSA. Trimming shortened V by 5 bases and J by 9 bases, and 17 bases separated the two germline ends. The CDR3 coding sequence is TGTGCCAGCAGCAAGCCAGGGGACCGAGGTTCACCCCTCCACTTT. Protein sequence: CASSKPGDRGSPLHF.

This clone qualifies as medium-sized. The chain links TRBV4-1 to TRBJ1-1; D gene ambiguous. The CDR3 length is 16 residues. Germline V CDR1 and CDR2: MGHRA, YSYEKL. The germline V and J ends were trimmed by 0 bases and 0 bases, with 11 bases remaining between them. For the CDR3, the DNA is TGCGCCAGCAGCCAAGATTTTCTCGGGGTGAACACTGAAGCTTTCTTT. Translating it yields CASSQDFLGVNTEAFF.